This T cell receptor beta chain was documented in a study of lymphopenia after photon versus proton radiotherapy. The V gene's germline CDR1 is SGHAT and CDR2 FQDESV (reference sequence). CDR3 size: 14 residues. Between the trimmed V and J ends, which lost 2 bases and 0 bases, there was a span of 7 bases. Remarks on this clone: The antigen is unknown.

Profiling relied on immunoSEQ multiplex PCR, and the TCRdb table lists in-frame clones only, not all of them. The sample records nearly 25,000 clones, nearly 85% being singletons. Study conclusions and caveats: Authors raise, but do not show, better survival with proton therapy.

This TCR came from a woman between 70 and 85 years old with pancreatic cancer. The sequenced sample was peripheral blood, obtained from a patient treated with proton-based radiotherapy. The V and J genes are TRBV11-1 and TRBJ1-1; D unresolved. CDR3 amino acids: CASSLQRMNTEAFF. Here the CDR3 DNA reads TGTGCCAGCAGCTTACAGCGAATGAACACTGAAGCTTTCTTT.